This is a list of T cell receptor beta chains from one sample in a study of blood T cell repertoires in COVID-19. Data came from immunoSEQ multiplex PCR; TCRdb stores just in-frame clones and leaves some out. The sample records approximately 200,000 clones, around 88% being singletons. Sequencing input: peripheral blood. Receptor source: a young man with active or convalescent COVID-19. Both conserved end residues are part of each CDR3. D genes are given only for firm matches. Not every row has a clone size; where given, it reads once, few, many or a size class.

J: TRBJ2-2; V: TRBV5-5; size: NA; D: NA; CDR3: CASSLEGLNTGELFF; DNA: TGTGCCAGCAGCTTGGAGGGACTGAACACCGGGGAGCTGTTTTTT
J: TRBJ1-6; V: TRBV5-1; size: NA; D: NA; CDR3: CASSFDGRENSPLHF; DNA: TGCGCCAGCAGCTTCGATGGACGGGAAAATTCACCCCTCCACTTT
J: TRBJ2-7; V: TRBV12-3/TRBV12-4; size: NA; D: NA; CDR3: CASSLDSSYEQYF; DNA: TGTGCCAGCAGTTTGGACAGCTCCTACGAGCAGTACTTC
J: TRBJ2-3; V: TRBV2; size: NA; D: TRBD1; CDR3: CASSADRWADTQYF; DNA: TGTGCCAGCAGCGCGGACAGGTGGGCAGATACGCAGTATTTT
J: TRBJ1-2; V: TRBV5-1; size: NA; D: NA; CDR3: CASSLGGINGYTF; DNA: TGCGCCAGCAGCTTGGGAGGAATTAATGGCTACACCTTC
J: TRBJ2-7; V: TRBV12-2; size: NA; D: NA; CDR3: CASRSGGNYEQYF; DNA: TGTGCAAGTCGCTCCGGGGGAAACTACGAGCAGTACTTC
J: TRBJ2-1; V: TRBV24-1; size: few; D: TRBD2; CDR3: CATSDPGTSGDEQFF; DNA: TGTGCCACCAGTGACCCTGGGACTAGCGGCGATGAGCAGTTCTTC
J: TRBJ2-1; V: TRBV9; size: NA; D: TRBD2; CDR3: CASSVVLAGGTPYNEQFF; DNA: TGTGCCAGCAGCGTAGTTCTAGCGGGAGGGACTCCCTACAATGAGCAGTTCTTC
J: TRBJ2-7; V: TRBV7-8; size: NA; D: NA; CDR3: CASTKGAGMGPYEQYF; DNA: TGTGCCAGCACCAAAGGGGCGGGGATGGGCCCCTACGAGCAGTACTTC
J: TRBJ1-1; V: TRBV29-1; size: NA; D: NA; CDR3: CSVGTQRAEAFF; DNA: TGCAGCGTTGGTACCCAGCGCGCTGAAGCTTTCTTT
J: TRBJ2-2; V: TRBV11-3; size: NA; D: NA; CDR3: CASSPGVQNTGELFF; DNA: TGTGCCAGCAGCCCAGGGGTACAGAACACCGGGGAGCTGTTTTTT
J: TRBJ2-7; V: TRBV27; size: NA; D: TRBD2; CDR3: CASSLSGGSEQYF; DNA: TGTGCCAGCAGTTTATCGGGAGGGTCCGAGCAGTACTTC
J: TRBJ1-2; V: TRBV19; size: NA; D: NA; CDR3: CASTGVQGYGYTF; DNA: TGTGCCAGTACAGGGGTCCAAGGCTATGGCTACACCTTC
J: TRBJ2-5; V: TRBV7-3; size: NA; D: NA; CDR3: CASSSQGPETQYF; DNA: TGTGCCAGCAGCTCTCAGGGTCCAGAGACCCAGTACTTC
J: TRBJ2-7; V: TRBV19; size: NA; D: NA; CDR3: CASSTSGGRNEQYF; DNA: TGTGCCAGTAGTACTTCAGGGGGGAGAAACGAGCAGTACTTC
J: TRBJ2-2; V: TRBV19; size: few; D: TRBD1; CDR3: CASSMGRLRDRGHGELFF; DNA: TGTGCCAGTAGTATGGGCCGACTTCGGGACAGGGGGCACGGGGAGCTGTTTTTT
J: TRBJ2-3; V: TRBV7-2; size: NA; D: TRBD2; CDR3: CASSSLRDYRTDTQYF; DNA: TGTGCCAGCAGCTCGCTCCGGGACTACCGCACAGATACGCAGTATTTT
J: TRBJ2-6; V: TRBV5-8; size: NA; D: NA; CDR3: CASSSGNSGANVLTF; DNA: TGTGCCAGCAGCTCGGGGAACTCTGGGGCCAACGTCCTGACTTTC
J: TRBJ2-5; V: TRBV27; size: NA; D: NA; CDR3: CASSPLRSALVHETQYF; DNA: TGTGCCAGCAGTCCCCTACGTTCCGCTCTAGTACACGAGACCCAGTACTTC
J: TRBJ2-7; V: TRBV12-2; size: few; D: NA; CDR3: CASRRGQGRTHYEQYF; DNA: TGTGCAAGTCGCCGCGGACAGGGACGGACTCACTACGAGCAGTACTTC
J: TRBJ1-1; V: TRBV7-8; size: NA; D: NA; CDR3: CASSFSRGNTEAFF; DNA: TGTGCCAGCAGCTTTTCCCGCGGGAACACTGAAGCTTTCTTT
J: TRBJ1-5; V: TRBV28; size: NA; D: NA; CDR3: CASRVSGRSNQPQHF; DNA: TGTGCCAGCAGGGTAAGCGGACGGAGCAATCAGCCCCAGCATTTT
J: TRBJ2-7; V: TRBV27; size: once; D: TRBD2; CDR3: CASSPGTSGRGEQYF; DNA: TGTGCCAGCAGTCCCGGGACTAGCGGGAGGGGCGAGCAGTACTTC
J: TRBJ2-2; V: TRBV10-3; size: NA; D: NA; CDR3: CAIRQVTGELFF; DNA: TGTGCCATCAGACAGGTGACCGGGGAGCTGTTTTTT
J: TRBJ1-1; V: TRBV5-1; size: NA; D: NA; CDR3: CASKRTVNTEAFF; DNA: TGCGCCAGCAAGCGGACAGTGAACACTGAAGCTTTCTTT
J: TRBJ2-7; V: TRBV29-1; size: NA; D: TRBD2; CDR3: CSVSSGTHEQYF; DNA: TGCAGCGTCAGTAGCGGGACCCACGAGCAGTACTTC
J: TRBJ2-1; V: TRBV5-1; size: NA; D: NA; CDR3: CASSLEVGGSSYNEQFF; DNA: TGCGCCAGCAGCTTGGAAGTTGGGGGGAGCTCCTACAATGAGCAGTTCTTC
J: TRBJ1-4; V: TRBV7-9; size: NA; D: NA; CDR3: CASSLSQGANEKLFF; DNA: TGTGCCAGCAGCTTATCTCAGGGTGCTAATGAAAAACTGTTTTTT